This entry lists 25 T cell receptor beta chains sequenced from one sample in a study of T cell repertoires in cytomegalovirus infection. TCRdb recomputed calls from the reads with MiXCR, one row per CDR3 protein. This sample has a few hundred thousand distinct CDR3 sequences, with 9.1% found just once. What was sequenced was PBMCs. The source is a human donor in good health (CMV status not recorded). Some clones in this sample may be carry-over from other donors' samples.

There are many counts of this clonotype. The chain combines TRBV19 with TRBJ2-3; TRBD2 agrees at 7 bases. CDR3 length: 16 amino acids. The V gene's germline CDR1 is LNHDA and CDR2 SQIVND (reference sequence). Trimming at V came to 5 bases and at J to 1 base, leaving 9 bases not matched to a gene. In nucleotides, the CDR3 is TGTGCCAGTAGTCGGGGTAGTACTAGCGGCACAGATACGCAGTATTTT. Protein: CASSRGSTSGTDTQYF. The entire variable domain, with the rest obtained from reference TRBV19 and TRBJ2-3, is as follows: DGGITQSPKYLFRKEGQNVTLSCEQNLNHDAMYWYRQDPGQGLRLIYYSQIVNDFQKGDIAEGYSVSREKKESFPLTVTSAQKNPTAFYLCASSRGSTSGTDTQYFGPGTRLTVL.

This clonotype was picked up many times. The DNA of the CDR3 is TGCAGTGCCAATCCCTTAGGCAGCGGAAAACGAACAGATACGCAGTATTTT. This codes for CSANPLGSGKRTDTQYF. The J gene is TRBJ2-3, the V gene TRBV20-1, with D possibly matching TRBD2 (5 bases). Germline values: CDR1 DFQATT, CDR2 SNEGSKA (reference sequence). V lost 6 bases, J lost 3 bases, and 25 bases lay in between. CDR3 length: 17 residues.

This clonotype was observed many times. V and J are TRBV14 and TRBJ1-6, with 8 bases aligning to TRBD1. This CDR3 is built from 16 residues. In germline, CDR1 is SGHDN, CDR2 FVKESK. The junction had 8 bases not matched to a gene; V was cut back by 4 bases and J by 6 bases. The CDR3 DNA sequence: TGTGCCAGCAGCCGCTTCGGACAGGGACCTAATTCACCCCTCCACTTT. Translated, it gives CASSRFGQGPNSPLHF.

The chain links TRBV7-9 to TRBJ1-1, with D possibly matching TRBD1 (6 bases). The CDR3 contains 12 residues. Trimming stripped 2 bases from V and 6 bases from J, with 7 bases between. CDR1 and CDR2 (germline): SEHNR, FQNEAQ (reference sequence). DNA of the CDR3: TGTGCCAGCAGCTTACAGGGGCCTGAAGCTTTCTTT. Its protein product is CASSLQGPEAFF.

The sample holds many counts of this clonotype. The chain employs TRBV7-2 and TRBJ2-2; 12 positions agree with TRBD2. The V segment lost 4 bases and the J segment 7 bases; nucleotides outside the gene matches: 4. The CDR3 spans 15 residues. CDR1 and CDR2 from the germline V gene are SGHTA and FQGNSA. CDR3 nucleotides: TGTGCCAGCAGCTCCCGGACTAGCGGGAACGGGGAGCTGTTTTTT. It yields the protein CASSSRTSGNGELFF.

This clonotype was observed at least ten times. The rearrangement links TRBV7-9 to TRBJ1-3; D is unclear. Trimming removed 2 bases from V and 4 bases from J, with 15 bases in between. Germline V CDR1 and CDR2: SEHNR, FQNEAQ (reference sequence). The CDR3 contains 16 residues. The CDR3 sequence: CASSLRADALGNTIYF. Here the CDR3 DNA reads TGTGCCAGCAGCTTAAGGGCCGACGCTCTAGGAAACACCATATATTTT.

This clonotype was detected only a few times. V is TRBV15 and J is TRBJ1-5, with 8 bases identical to TRBD1. Germline CDR1 LNHNV, CDR2 YYDKDF (reference sequence). The CDR3 contains 14 residues. The V gene end was trimmed by 3 bases and the J gene end by 5 bases; junction bases not matched to a gene: 3. This chain's CDR3 is CATSRDRVDQPQHF. Here the CDR3 DNA reads TGTGCCACCAGCAGGGACAGGGTTGATCAGCCCCAGCATTTT.

V usage is TRBV3-1 and J usage is TRBJ2-1; D is uncertain. The germline V gene encodes CDR1 LGHDT and CDR2 YNNKEL (reference sequence). V was pared by 0 bases and J by 6 bases, with 15 bases between. This CDR3 has 16 amino acids. The CDR3 region is CASSQDHAATGNEQFF. CDR3 nucleotide sequence: TGTGCCAGCAGCCAAGATCACGCGGCGACCGGCAATGAGCAGTTCTTC.

Ten or more counts support this clonotype. This chain joins TRBV7-2 and TRBJ2-2, with 8 bases aligning to TRBD2. The ends lost 3 bases at V and 4 bases at J; junction bases unmatched: 7. The CDR3 is 16 amino acids. CDR1 and CDR2 (germline): SGHTA, FQGNSA. CDR3 bases: TGTGCCAGCAGCTTCCGGACTAGCCGAGTCACCGGGGAGCTGTTTTTT. Amino acids: CASSFRTSRVTGELFF.

This clonotype was picked up a small number of times. The gene calls are TRBV5-6 and TRBJ2-2; tentatively, D is TRBD2 (6 bases). The CDR3 contains 13 residues. V was shortened by 2 bases and J by 7 bases, with 9 bases between the two germline ends. CDR1 is SGHDT, CDR2 YYEEEE, per germline. The CDR3 DNA sequence: TGTGCCAGCAGCTTAGTGGGAGGCGGGGAGCTGTTTTTT. It is translated as CASSLVGGGELFF.

The chain employs TRBV9 and TRBJ1-1, with 10 bases aligning to TRBD1. The CDR3 loop spans 15 amino acids. Germline CDR1 is SGDLS and CDR2 is YYNGEE. The junction had 8 bases not matched to a gene; V was cut back by 3 bases and J by 6 bases. The CDR3 DNA follows: TGTGCCAGCAGCGGGGGGGACAGGGGCAGCCCTGAAGCTTTCTTT. This codes for CASSGGDRGSPEAFF.

The rearrangement joins TRBV4-1 to TRBJ2-1; tentatively, D is TRBD2 (5 bases). The germline CDR1 and CDR2 sequences are MGHRA and YSYEKL. V gave up 1 base and J gave up 2 bases, with 9 bases separating them. The CDR3 has 15 amino acids. For the CDR3, the DNA is TGCGCCAGCAGCCAAGCGGGAAATCCCTACAATGAGCAGTTCTTC. As protein: CASSQAGNPYNEQFF.

The rearrangement joins TRBV25-1 to TRBJ1-2; unclear D gene. Trimming left V 1 base short and J 0 bases short, with 9 bases between. Germline V gene lookup returns CDR1 MGHDK and CDR2 SYGVNS. The CDR3 totals 15 residues. The CDR3 sequence: CASSEWAGANYGYTF. CDR3 in DNA: TGTGCCAGCAGTGAATGGGCAGGAGCTAACTATGGCTACACCTTC.

This clonotype has a handful of counts. The genes are TRBV30 and TRBJ1-5; 12 bases agree with TRBD1. This CDR3 has 16 amino acids. Germline lookup yields CDR1 GTSNPN and CDR2 SVGIG (reference sequence). V shed 4 bases and J 1 base; nucleotides not matched to a gene: 5. The CDR3 protein is CAWKGQGAVSNQPQHF. CDR3 bases: TGTGCCTGGAAGGGACAGGGGGCTGTAAGCAATCAGCCCCAGCATTTT.

Many counts were recorded for this clonotype. V is TRBV7-2 and J is TRBJ2-7; D unclear. Trimming pared 2 bases from V and 4 bases from J, leaving 9 bases between. CDR1 SGHTA and CDR2 FQGNSA come from the germline V gene. The CDR3 extends over 13 amino acids. The CDR3 DNA is TGTGCCAGCAGCTTACTCCAGCAGTACGAGCAGTACTTC. The encoded protein is CASSLLQQYEQYF.

This clonotype was detected ten times or more. The CDR3 loop is CASRKTTVAEAFF. CDR3 bases: TGTGCCAGCCGAAAAACGACAGTCGCTGAAGCTTTCTTT. The chain is built from TRBV12-3 or TRBV12-4 and TRBJ1-1; tentative D call: TRBD1 (5 bases). The CDR3 covers 13 residues. V lost 8 bases to trimming and J lost 6 bases, with 16 bases between them.

This clonotype was counted many times. This chain links TRBV7-2 with TRBJ1-5; 9 nucleotides align to TRBD1. The CDR3 totals 15 residues. Trimming at V came to 4 bases and at J to 4 bases, leaving 5 bases not matched to a gene. Germline assignment: CDR1 SGHTA and CDR2 FQGNSA. The CDR3 spells CASSWTGDGNQPQHF. The CDR3 bases are TGTGCCAGCAGCTGGACAGGGGATGGGAATCAGCCCCAGCATTTT.

The sample holds many counts of this clonotype. The gene calls are TRBV7-2 and TRBJ1-5, with a possible D match to TRBD1 (5 bases). CDR3 length equals 13 residues. The V gene's germline CDR1 is SGHTA and CDR2 FQGNSA. The V and J ends lost 5 bases and 3 bases respectively, with 8 bases between them. CDR3 in amino acids: CASSPGHNQPQHF. The CDR3 DNA follows: TGTGCCAGCAGCCCTGGACACAATCAGCCCCAGCATTTT.

This chain uses TRBV20-1 with TRBJ2-3; D is ambiguous. V was cut by 4 bases and J by 6 bases, with 14 bases left in between. Germline V gene data show CDR1 as DFQATT and CDR2 as SNEGSKA (reference sequence). CDR3 size: 13 residues. The CDR3, as DNA: TGCAGTGCTACCGAGATCTTACAGGATACGCAGTATTTT. It specifies CSATEILQDTQYF.

The sample holds a few counts of this clonotype. The rearrangement links TRBV20-1 to TRBJ2-1, with TRBD1 matching 10 bases. The CDR3 extends over 13 amino acids. Trimming at V came to 4 bases and at J to 7 bases, leaving 4 bases not matched to a gene. Germline assignment: CDR1 DFQATT and CDR2 SNEGSKA (reference sequence). CDR3 sequence (DNA): TGCAGTGCTACCGGGACAGGGGAGAATGAGCAGTTCTTC. Protein sequence: CSATGTGENEQFF.

This clonotype was recorded many times. The chain couples TRBV7-6 to TRBJ2-7; the match to TRBD1 covers 10 bases. The CDR3 is made up of 13 amino acids. The germline V gene encodes CDR1 SGHVS and CDR2 FNYEAQ. J was trimmed by 6 bases and V by 5 bases; bases with no gene match: 4. CDR3 bases: TGTGCCAGCAGCGCGGACAGGGGGTTCGAGCAGTACTTC. It codes for CASSADRGFEQYF.

This clonotype was observed at least ten times. The genes are TRBV7-8 and TRBJ1-2; 9 bases are shared with TRBD1. V was clipped by 5 bases and J by 8 bases; unmatched bases: 15. The V gene's germline CDR1 is SGHVS and CDR2 FQNEAQ. CDR3 size: 16 residues. The chain's CDR3 is CASSRSRTGGLEGYTF. The CDR3 coding sequence is TGTGCCAGCAGCCGAAGTAGAACAGGGGGCCTAGAAGGCTACACCTTC. The whole variable domain, remainder taken from reference TRBV7-8 and TRBJ1-2, is GAGVSQSPRYKVAKRGQDVALRCDPISGHVSLFWYQQALGQGPEFLTYFQNEAQLDKSGLPSDRFFAERPEGSVSTLKIQRTQQEDSAVYLCASSRSRTGGLEGYTFGSGTRLTVV.

This clonotype was observed at least ten times. The chain has TRBV7-2 and TRBJ2-3; 8 positions match TRBD2. The CDR3 is 18 amino acids. Germline V CDR1 and CDR2: SGHTA, FQGNSA. V trimming: 1 base; J trimming: 2 bases; junction bases outside the gene matches: 11. The DNA of the CDR3 is TGTGCCAGCAGCTTAGTCGCTGGGCTAGCGGGCGACACAGATACGCAGTATTTT. It yields the protein CASSLVAGLAGDTDTQYF.

This clonotype was recorded many times. V is TRBV7-8 and J is TRBJ2-7; TRBD2 matches 14 bases. This CDR3 region has 16 residues. The V gene end was trimmed by 5 bases and the J gene end by 6 bases; junction bases not matched to a gene: 9. Germline-derived CDR1 and CDR2 are SGHVS and FQNEAQ. The CDR3 region has the DNA TGTGCCAGCAGCGCTTACAGACTAGCGGGGGGGCGCGAGCAGTACTTC. It yields the protein CASSAYRLAGGREQYF. The whole variable domain, remainder taken from reference TRBV7-8 and TRBJ2-7, is GAGVSQSPRYKVAKRGQDVALRCDPISGHVSLFWYQQALGQGPEFLTYFQNEAQLDKSGLPSDRFFAERPEGSVSTLKIQRTQQEDSAVYLCASSAYRLAGGREQYFGPGTRLTVT.

This clonotype appeared many times. The chain carries TRBV7-9 and TRBJ2-5, with 8 bases lining up with TRBD1. The germline V gene has CDR1 SEHNR and CDR2 FQNEAQ (reference sequence). V was clipped by 3 bases and J by 1 base; unmatched bases: 28. CDR3 length: 23 amino acids. This chain's CDR3 is CASSLQGRTGYTGRRHAQETQYF. CDR3 nucleotide sequence: TGTGCCAGCAGCTTGCAGGGGCGGACAGGGTATACTGGACGAAGACACGCCCAAGAGACCCAGTACTTC.